This TCR beta chain derives from a study of early stage breast cancer tumors. This clone was seen a handful of times. Germline V lookup: CDR1 LNHDA, CDR2 SQIVND (reference sequence). The CDR3 length is 15 residues. Trimming took off 7 bases at V and 0 bases at J, with 14 bases between the two ends. Clones were read by immunoSEQ multiplex PCR, and TCRdb kept only the in-frame ones, dropping some. The sample holds 6,500 or so clones, around 69% seen once. This TCR derives from a person in their fifties with breast cancer. Sequencing was done on a sample of normal breast tissue next to the tumor. The rearrangement joins TRBV19 to TRBJ2-3; perhaps TRBD1 as D (6 bases). The CDR3 here is CASKMGAASTDTQYF. The CDR3 coding sequence is TGTGCCAGTAAGATGGGGGCCGCTAGCACAGATACGCAGTATTTT.